This T cell receptor (beta chain) was retrieved from a study of cytomegalovirus exposure and HLA in healthy donors. Study details: Genotyping showed 70% to 90% of roughly 400 donors falling in the Caucasian-associated ancestry cluster.

The CDR3 runs 15 residues. Germline V gives CDR1 MGHDK, CDR2 SYGVNS. The V and J ends lost 5 bases and 6 bases, in that order; junction bases with no gene match: 10. PCR involved 60 Vbeta and 13 Jbeta primers. Sequencing was performed with immunoSEQ multiplex PCR; in TCRdb, only in-frame clones are kept and a portion is missing. The sample has about 170,000 clones, approximately 81% seen once. The chain employs TRBV25-1 and TRBJ2-3; 8 bases match TRBD2. The sequenced sample was PBMCs. This TCR was sampled from a male donor in good health and CMV-seronegative. The DNA of the CDR3 is TGTGCCAGCAGTATCGACGGGGGGGCCAGGGATACGCAGTATTTT. Its translation is CASSIDGGARDTQYF.